This T cell receptor beta chain stems from a study of cytomegalovirus exposure and HLA in healthy donors. In the case of this clone: What it recognizes is unknown.

Study results and limitations: Both high specificity and high sensitivity reportedly marked the classifier's diagnosis of cytomegalovirus status. According to the study, 180 or so TCR beta chains were cytomegalovirus-associated.

Germline CDR1 and CDR2: SGHTA and FQGNSA. The CDR3 consists of 16 residues. V gave up 3 bases and J gave up 4 bases, with 18 bases separating them. A multiplex PCR was run with 60 Vbeta primers and 13 Jbeta primers. Data came from immunoSEQ multiplex PCR; TCRdb stores just in-frame clones and leaves some out. This table has fewer than 150,000 clones, 70% to 75% appearing once. Sequenced: PBMCs. The chain employs TRBV7-2 and TRBJ1-1; D possibly corresponds to TRBD1 (5 bases). This TCR came from a woman aged 30 to 39 in good health and CMV-seronegative. CDR3 amino acids: CASSLAGGIQFTEAFF. In nucleotides, the CDR3 is TGTGCCAGCAGCTTGGCGGGGGGAATACAGTTCACTGAAGCTTTCTTT.